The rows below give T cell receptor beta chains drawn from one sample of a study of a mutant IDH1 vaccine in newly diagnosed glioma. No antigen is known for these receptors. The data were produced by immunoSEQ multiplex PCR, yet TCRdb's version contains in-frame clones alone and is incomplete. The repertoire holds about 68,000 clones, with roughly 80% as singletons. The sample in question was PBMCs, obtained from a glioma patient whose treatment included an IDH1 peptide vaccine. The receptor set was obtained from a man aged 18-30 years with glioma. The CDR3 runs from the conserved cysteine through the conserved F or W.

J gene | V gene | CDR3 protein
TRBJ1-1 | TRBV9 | CASSRSGTEAFF
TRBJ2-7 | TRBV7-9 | CASSLTSFRDNSYEQYF
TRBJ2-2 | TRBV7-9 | CASSEPLAATGELFF
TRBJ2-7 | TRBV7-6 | CASSLGTSGGPPPEQYF
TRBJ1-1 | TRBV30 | CAWRPDGPEAFF
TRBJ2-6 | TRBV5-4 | CASSLGRVRGSGANVLTF
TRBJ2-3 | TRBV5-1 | CASSLVRGGTDTQYF
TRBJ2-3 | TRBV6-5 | CASSYSGNTDTQYF
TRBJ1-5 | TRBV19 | CASSGIRGLSNQPQHF
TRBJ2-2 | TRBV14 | CASGGRHRGELFF
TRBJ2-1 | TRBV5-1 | CASSLAGLAGHNEQFF
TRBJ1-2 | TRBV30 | CAWRQQGTNYGYTF
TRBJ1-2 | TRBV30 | CAWSVVANYGYTF
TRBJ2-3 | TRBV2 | CASSDLLARGADTQYF
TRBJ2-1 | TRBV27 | CASISSRPGEQFF
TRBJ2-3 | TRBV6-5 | CASSYSKTVSDTQYF
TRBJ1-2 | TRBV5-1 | CASSLEPGRGSGYTF
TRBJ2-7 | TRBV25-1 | CASNPADGGSWYEQYF
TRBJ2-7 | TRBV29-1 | CSVDYGQAARYEQYF
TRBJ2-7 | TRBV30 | CAWRLPGTGSYEQYF
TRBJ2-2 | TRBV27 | CASSLEGVGTGELFF
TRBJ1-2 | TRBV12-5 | CASGLMGANPNYGYTF
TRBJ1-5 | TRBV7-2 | CASSPRGGYSNQPQHF
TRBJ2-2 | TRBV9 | CASSVVGSLAGELFF
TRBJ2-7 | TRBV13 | CASSSPSGRHYEQYF
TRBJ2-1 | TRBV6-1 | CASLTDWEQFF
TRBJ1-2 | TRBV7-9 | CASSLPTGTNYGYTF
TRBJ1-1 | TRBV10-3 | CAISEMLEGRNTEAFF
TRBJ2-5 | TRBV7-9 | CASSSTFQETQYF
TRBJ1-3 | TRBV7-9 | CASSRAGGPENTIYF
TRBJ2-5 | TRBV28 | CASSSGVQETQYF
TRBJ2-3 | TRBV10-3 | CAISEPRGTGQGEDTQYF
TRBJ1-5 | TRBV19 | CATSDRGYQPQHF
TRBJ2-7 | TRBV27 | CASSFGDGSSYEQYF
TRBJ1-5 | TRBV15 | CATSRDFTRNQPQHF
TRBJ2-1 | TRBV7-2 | CASSSPTGWAGVYNEQFF
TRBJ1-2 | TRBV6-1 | CASSEGQGTYGYTF
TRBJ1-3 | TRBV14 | CASSQDLGGISGNTIYF
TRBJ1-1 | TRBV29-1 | CSVEGGGATEAFF
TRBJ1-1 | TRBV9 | CASSPIDREAFF
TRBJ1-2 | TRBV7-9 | CASSPGDRGRSYGYTF
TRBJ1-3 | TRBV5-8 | CASSFWRDTNGGNTIYF
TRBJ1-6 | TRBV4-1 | CASSQEDRDSPLHF
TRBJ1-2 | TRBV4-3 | CASSQVLKGTNYGYTF
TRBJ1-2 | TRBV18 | CASSSMDGYTF